These 18 T cell receptor beta chains came from one sample sequenced in a study of T cells after yellow fever vaccination. Each CDR3 protein gets one entry after TCRdb re-called the 5' RACE reads with MiXCR. Among fewer than 6,500 distinct CDR3 sequences listed, 5% to 6.5% were seen once. Sequencing was performed on PBMCs, either bulk or a sorted T-cell subset (CD4+, CD8+, memory, or dextramer-sorted; not recorded which), taken more than 14 days after the first yellow fever vaccination. These receptors were taken from a man younger than 30 who received the YFV17D yellow fever vaccine.

This clonotype showed up many times. This chain uses TRBV4-1 with TRBJ2-1, with TRBD1 matching over 11 bases. The germline V gene encodes CDR1 MGHRA and CDR2 YSYEKL. This CDR3 region has 15 residues. The ends lost 3 bases at V and 7 bases at J; junction bases unmatched: 5. In DNA form, the CDR3 reads TGCGCCAGCAGCCATGTAGGGACAGGGGGGAATGAGCAGTTCTTC. Its translation: CASSHVGTGGNEQFF.

This clonotype has a count of ten or more. V gene TRBV2 combines with J gene TRBJ1-2, with D possibly TRBD1 on 5 matching bases. Trimming cost V 5 bases and J 7 bases, with 17 bases left between them. The CDR3 extends over 14 amino acids. Looked up from germline, CDR1 is SNHLY and CDR2 is FYNNEI. CDR3 sequence reads: CASSSLRGSSGYTF. The CDR3 region has the DNA TGTGCCAGCAGTTCCCTTCGGGGGTCCTCTGGCTACACCTTC.

This clonotype was counted many times. This chain connects TRBV7-9 to TRBJ2-2; D possibly corresponds to TRBD1 (6 bases). In germline, CDR1 is SEHNR, CDR2 FQNEAQ (reference sequence). The CDR3 is made up of 18 amino acids. Trimming removed 4 bases at V and 1 base at J, with 19 bases between. The CDR3 DNA reads as TGTGCCAGCAGCTCCTCGGGCAGGGGAGTGGGGAACACCGGGGAGCTGTTTTTT. Translated: CASSSSGRGVGNTGELFF.

Ten or more counts support this clonotype. The chain links TRBV5-1 to TRBJ1-2; 8 nucleotides align to TRBD1. This CDR3 is built from 15 residues. From germline, CDR1 is SGHRS and CDR2 YFSETQ. J gave up 4 bases and V 4 bases, and 9 bases lay outside the gene matches. The CDR3 loop is CASSHRTGTSYGYTF. CDR3 nucleotide sequence: TGCGCCAGCAGCCACCGGACAGGGACCTCCTATGGCTACACCTTC.

This clonotype was seen repeatedly, ten times or more. This chain links TRBV4-1 with TRBJ2-1; D not certain. Germline V gives CDR1 MGHRA, CDR2 YSYEKL. Trimming stripped 1 base from V and 9 bases from J, with 10 bases between. The CDR3 is 13 amino acids. This chain's CDR3 is CASSQVGSGEQFF. Written as DNA, the CDR3 is TGCGCCAGCAGCCAAGTAGGGTCCGGTGAGCAGTTCTTC.

This clonotype was observed many times. V usage is TRBV29-1 and J usage is TRBJ2-1; 13 bases line up with TRBD2. CDR3 length equals 16 residues. Germline V gene lookup returns CDR1 SQVTM and CDR2 ANQGSEA. The trim removed 6 bases at V and 8 bases at J, leaving 13 bases unmatched. The CDR3 loop is CSVPRLAGGPAYEQFF. The CDR3 DNA sequence: TGCAGCGTACCAAGACTAGCGGGGGGCCCTGCCTATGAGCAGTTCTTC.

The table lists this clonotype with many counts. The chain has TRBV12-3 or TRBV12-4 and TRBJ1-5; D call uncertain. V lost 7 bases and J lost 0, with 13 bases in between. This CDR3 is built from 15 residues. The CDR3 DNA is TGTGCCAGCACCCGACACCTCTATAGCAATCAGCCCCAGCATTTT. Amino acids: CASTRHLYSNQPQHF.

By share, this clonotype ranks as medium-sized. The chain has TRBV12-3 or TRBV12-4 and TRBJ2-2; no reliable D call. The CDR3 has 14 amino acids. Trimming took 6 bases from V and 3 from J, leaving 11 bases between them. CDR3 nucleotides: TGTGCCAGCAGGCCATGGTGGGACACCGGGGAGCTGTTTTTT. This encodes CASRPWWDTGELFF.

This clonotype was seen ten or more times. This chain joins TRBV4-3 and TRBJ2-6; weak D call: TRBD2 (5 bases). The germline gives CDR1 LGHNA, CDR2 YSLEER. Trimming took 0 bases from V and 2 from J, leaving 8 bases between them. The CDR3 totals 16 residues. CDR3: CASSQETGTGANVLTF. In DNA, the CDR3 is TGCGCCAGCAGCCAAGAAACCGGGACTGGGGCCAACGTCCTGACTTTC.

This clonotype was seen only a few times. It may be a read error: a sequence one base away is much more abundant. This chain joins TRBV6-1 and TRBJ1-1; no clear D. The V end lost 5 bases, the J end lost 11 bases, and 18 bases lay between the germline ends. Per the germline V gene, CDR1 is MNHNS and CDR2 is SASEGT. The CDR3 spans 13 residues. The CDR3 DNA reads as TGTGCCAGCAGTCCTGGGCCGTGTGGTATTGCTTTCTTT. Translated: CASSPGPCGIAFF.

Ten or more counts support this clonotype. The chain uses TRBV3-1 and TRBJ2-7; possibly TRBD2 for D (5 bases). Germline V lookup: CDR1 LGHDT, CDR2 YNNKEL (reference sequence). V shed 1 base and J shed 4 bases, with 11 bases lying between them. This CDR3 is built from 14 residues. As DNA, the CDR3 is TGTGCCAGCAGCCAAGGTCGGGATGGTTACGAGCAGTACGTC. It codes for CASSQGRDGYEQYV.

In this sample, this clonotype turned up many times. The chain uses TRBV7-3 and TRBJ2-5; 9 nucleotides line up with TRBD1. This CDR3 is built from 15 residues. Germline V lookup: CDR1 SGHTA, CDR2 FQGTGA. The junction had 6 bases not matched to a gene; V was cut back by 2 bases and J by 5 bases. The CDR3 reads CASSLVTGGWETQYF. CDR3 DNA: TGTGCCAGCAGCTTAGTGACAGGGGGTTGGGAGACCCAGTACTTC.

This clonotype was seen at least ten times. The rearrangement joins TRBV20-1 to TRBJ1-6; TRBD1 is a possible D gene (6 bases). CDR1 and CDR2 from the germline V gene are DFQATT and SNEGSKA (reference sequence). The CDR3 length is 14 residues. With 5 bases removed from V and 6 bases from J, the gap between germline ends came to 14 bases. In DNA form, the CDR3 reads TGCAGTGCTGGTACAGGGTTCCTTAATTCACCCCTCCACTTT. Its protein is CSAGTGFLNSPLHF.

This clonotype was seen many times. The CDR3 region is CASSPGWPYIVADADTQYF. For the CDR3, the DNA is TGTGCCAGCAGCCCTGGATGGCCCTATATCGTAGCTGACGCAGATACGCAGTATTTT. The V gene is TRBV7-3, the J gene TRBJ2-3; D is uncertain. Germline V CDR1 and CDR2: SGHTA, FQGTGA. Trimming took 5 bases from V and 4 from J, leaving 28 bases between them. This CDR3 is 19 amino acids long.

This clonotype was picked up many times. The chain is built from TRBV5-5 and TRBJ2-3; D might be TRBD2 (7 bases). The CDR3 length is 18 residues. Germline V gives CDR1 SGHKS, CDR2 YYEKEE (reference sequence). V was clipped by 3 bases and J by 2 bases, with 22 bases between them. Here the CDR3 reads CASSSTRWGGLFTDTQYF. CDR3 bases: TGTGCCAGCAGCTCCACCCGGTGGGGGGGGCTCTTCACAGATACGCAGTATTTT.

This clonotype was counted many times. This sequence joins TRBV10-1 and TRBJ2-7; 9 bases fit TRBD1. J gave up 5 bases and V 2 bases, and 10 bases lay outside the gene matches. The CDR3 totals 16 residues. CDR1 is WNHNN and CDR2 is SYGVQD in the germline V gene (reference sequence). CDR3 sequence: CASSEIRGTGSHEQYF. CDR3 DNA: TGCGCCAGCAGTGAGATCCGAGGGACAGGGTCCCACGAGCAGTACTTC.

This clonotype was found many times. This chain joins TRBV24-1 and TRBJ1-5, with D perhaps matching TRBD1 (5 bases). The CDR3 totals 15 residues. Trimming shortened V by 4 bases and J by 5 bases, and 14 bases separated the two germline ends. Germline-derived CDR1 and CDR2 are KGHDR and SFDVKD. The CDR3 spells CATSDAFWGDQPQHF. CDR3 bases: TGTGCCACCAGTGACGCCTTTTGGGGGGATCAGCCCCAGCATTTT.

This clonotype was observed at least ten times. This sequence joins TRBV14 and TRBJ1-1; the D is unclear. The CDR3 totals 13 residues. V was cut by 1 base and J by 7 bases, with 10 bases left in between. Germline V gives CDR1 SGHDN, CDR2 FVKESK. The CDR3 loop is CASSQGHGSEAFF. CDR3 in DNA: TGTGCCAGCAGCCAAGGACACGGGAGTGAAGCTTTCTTT.